This T cell receptor (beta chain) emerged from a study of blood T cell repertoires in COVID-19. The CDR3 has 12 amino acids. The germline gives CDR1 LGHDT, CDR2 YNNKEL (reference sequence). V shed 1 base and J 8 bases; nucleotides not matched to a gene: 1. Per the original data handling: Nucleated cell counts were estimated from reference gene primer amplification. Repertoires were generated with immunoSEQ multiplex PCR, while TCRdb's copy carries only in-frame clones and drops some. V, J and clone size were drawn from that table, and D and trimming were deduced from the DNA. This sample has around 190,000 clones; roughly four fifths occur once, and the top ten carry more than 9.5%.

Sequencing was carried out using peripheral blood. This sequence originates from a woman between 35 and 50 years old with COVID-19, enrolled during active disease. V usage is TRBV3-1 (or the pseudogene TRBV3-2) and J usage is TRBJ1-2; 7 bases align to TRBD1. CDR3 region: CASSQVGGGYTF. The CDR3 bases are TGTGCCAGCAGCCAAGTAGGGGGCGGCTACACCTTC.